This TCR beta chain was obtained from a study of CD8 T cell repertoires and HIV-1 epitope variants. Study at large: T cells were stimulated with Twenty-five Gag and Nef peptides separately. Controls were a CMV, EBV and flu peptide pool, Ebola AY9 negative control, and no-peptide well. Separate from the cultures, 1M uncultured T cells served as baseline.

Survey-depth immunoSEQ sequencing covered TCR beta CDR3 regions. The data were produced by immunoSEQ multiplex PCR, yet TCRdb's version contains in-frame clones alone and is incomplete. Altogether under 6,000 clones are present, about 60% being singletons, with the ten largest covering around 43%. About this clone: Its antigen is not known.

Germline V gene data show CDR1 as LGHNA and CDR2 as YNFKEQ. The V gene lost 1 base and the J gene lost 4 bases, with 17 bases spanning the gap. The CDR3 is made up of 17 amino acids. What was sequenced was cultured CD8+ T cells derived from PBMCs. The receptor's source is a male donor with HIV. This chain connects TRBV4-2 to TRBJ2-1; D may be TRBD1 or TRBD2 (7 bases each). The CDR3 reads CASSQVTGREGYNEQFF. The CDR3 nucleotides read TGTGCCAGCAGCCAAGTGACAGGGAGGGAGGGATACAATGAGCAGTTCTTC.